Below are 26 T cell receptor beta chains sequenced from a single sample in a study of T cell responses to AZD1222 COVID-19 vaccine. Some clones are missing from TCRdb's copy, which holds only in-frame ones; the method was immunoSEQ multiplex PCR. The profile shows around 120,000 clones, 88% of them singletons. The material sequenced was peripheral blood, taken 28 days after the second AZD1222 dose. Every receptor here comes from an adult who received the AZD1222 COVID-19 vaccine.

This chain uses TRBV2 with TRBJ2-5; possibly TRBD2 for D (6 bases). The CDR3 runs to 15 residues. V was pared by 4 bases and J by 2 bases, with 14 bases between. The V gene's germline CDR1 is SNHLY and CDR2 FYNNEI. In DNA form, the CDR3 reads TGTGCCAGCAGTGGTGGTCGAGGAGGGCAAGAGACCCAGTACTTC. Its protein is CASSGGRGGQETQYF.

V and J are TRBV5-4 and TRBJ2-7, with TRBD2 identical over 10 bases. The CDR3 runs to 19 residues. With V trimmed by 1 base and J by 1 base, 14 bases remained unmatched. Germline-derived CDR1 and CDR2 are SGHNT and YYREEE (reference sequence). The CDR3 sequence: CASSLKPGWTSGVSYEQYF. CDR3 DNA sequence: TGTGCCAGCAGCTTGAAGCCCGGTTGGACTAGCGGAGTTTCCTACGAGCAGTACTTC.

The chain recombines TRBV6-6 with TRBJ2-5; D possibly corresponds to TRBD2 (6 bases). V gave up 8 bases and J gave up 3 bases, with 10 bases separating them. The CDR3 consists of 12 residues. CDR1 and CDR2 from the germline V gene are MNHNY and SVGAGI (reference sequence). In DNA, the CDR3 is TGTGCCAGCGGACGGACTAAAGAGACCCAGTACTTC. Residues: CASGRTKETQYF.

The chain couples TRBV7-6 to TRBJ2-5, with D possibly being TRBD2 (5 bases). Trimming left V 2 bases short and J 7 bases short, with 5 bases between. There are 11 residues in the CDR3. Germline CDR1 and CDR2: SGHVS and FNYEAQ. The CDR3 spells CASSLRGTQYF. In nucleotides, the CDR3 is TGTGCCAGCAGCTTACGGGGGACCCAGTACTTC.

The V gene is TRBV7-2, the J gene TRBJ2-1; 7 bases align to TRBD2. CDR3 length equals 15 residues. V gave up 5 bases and J gave up 7 bases; unmatched junction bases: 11. CDR1 is SGHTA, CDR2 FQGNSA, per germline. CDR3 DNA: TGTGCCAGCAGCGGAGACAGCTGGCGGGGGAATGAGCAGTTCTTC. Protein sequence: CASSGDSWRGNEQFF.

The chain uses TRBV11-1 and TRBJ1-1; possibly TRBD1 for D (5 bases). V lost 3 bases, J lost 3 bases, and 17 bases lay in between. The CDR3 runs to 16 residues. Germline V gives CDR1 SGHAT, CDR2 FQDESV (reference sequence). The CDR3 sequence is CASSFPKGFGDTEAFF. In nucleotides, the CDR3 is TGTGCCAGCAGCTTCCCTAAGGGGTTCGGGGACACTGAAGCTTTCTTT.

This clone appeared a single time. The chain is built from TRBV7-9 and TRBJ1-1; a weak D match, TRBD1 (5 bases). The germline gives CDR1 SEHNR, CDR2 FQNEAQ (reference sequence). The V and J ends lost 0 bases and 3 bases respectively, with 8 bases between them. The length of the CDR3 is 14 residues. This CDR3 is CASSLAGRDTEAFF. The CDR3, as DNA: TGTGCCAGCAGCTTAGCGGGACGGGACACTGAAGCTTTCTTT.

The rearrangement uses TRBV27 and TRBJ1-2; D gene unclear. The V end was cut by 1 base, the J end by 2 bases, with 8 bases between. This CDR3 region has 14 residues. Germline V gives CDR1 MNHEY, CDR2 SMNVEV (reference sequence). Here the CDR3 reads CASSLYARNYGYTF. CDR3 bases: TGTGCCAGCAGTTTATACGCCAGAAACTATGGCTACACCTTC.

The chain uses TRBV6-1 and TRBJ2-2, with TRBD2 matching over 14 bases. The CDR3 has 18 residues. Germline assignment: CDR1 MNHNS and CDR2 SASEGT. Trimming took 3 bases from V and 3 from J; bases not matched to a gene: 6. CDR3 sequence: CASSESGLAGGDTGELFF. In DNA, the CDR3 is TGTGCCAGCAGTGAGTCCGGACTAGCGGGAGGTGACACCGGGGAGCTGTTTTTT.

The chain uses TRBV14 and TRBJ2-7; 12 bases line up with TRBD2. The germline V gene encodes CDR1 SGHDN and CDR2 FVKESK. The CDR3 extends over 17 amino acids. V gave up 8 bases and J gave up 0 bases; unmatched junction bases: 11. CDR3 DNA: TGTGCCAGCGGGGTCGGGACTAGCGGGTATACCTCCTACGAGCAGTACTTC. It specifies CASGVGTSGYTSYEQYF. Full variable domain (outside the CDR3, taken from reference TRBV14 and TRBJ2-7): EAGVTQFPSHSVIEKGQTVTLRCDPISGHDNLYWYRRVMGKEIKFLLHFVKESKQDESGMPNNRFLAERTGGTYSTLKVQPAELEDSGVYFCASGVGTSGYTSYEQYFGPGTRLTVT.

The chain couples TRBV25-1 to TRBJ1-1, with unresolved D. Trimming removed 4 bases at V and 0 bases at J, with 18 bases between. Germline values: CDR1 MGHDK, CDR2 SYGVNS. The CDR3 contains 17 residues. The CDR3 is CASSAPTGSTLNTEAFF. The CDR3 bases are TGTGCCAGCAGTGCCCCCACGGGGAGCACACTGAACACTGAAGCTTTCTTT.

The chain uses TRBV28 and TRBJ1-2; 7 positions agree with TRBD1. The CDR3 totals 13 residues. J was trimmed by 2 bases and V by 5 bases; bases with no gene match: 2. CDR1 MDHEN and CDR2 SYDVKM come from the germline V gene. The CDR3 loop reads CASSTTGNYGYTF. As DNA, the CDR3 is TGTGCCAGCAGTACGACAGGGAACTATGGCTACACCTTC.

This clone occurred once. V and J are TRBV14 and TRBJ1-1; 11 bases map to TRBD1. V was clipped by 1 base and J by 8 bases; unmatched bases: 12. The CDR3 has 17 amino acids. The germline CDR1 and CDR2 sequences are SGHDN and FVKESK. This CDR3 is CASSQGAIGTGGREAFF. CDR3 nucleotides: TGTGCCAGCAGCCAAGGGGCTATTGGGACAGGGGGTCGAGAAGCTTTCTTT.

The chain carries TRBV5-1 and TRBJ2-1; D ambiguous. CDR3 length: 15 amino acids. V shed 0 bases and J shed 7 bases, with 14 bases lying between them. The germline CDR1 and CDR2 sequences are SGHRS and YFSETQ. The CDR3 loop is CASSLEVSEWNEQFF. In nucleotides, the CDR3 is TGCGCCAGCAGCTTGGAAGTGTCTGAGTGGAATGAGCAGTTCTTC.

V and J are TRBV5-8 and TRBJ1-3; D unclear. Germline-derived CDR1 and CDR2 are SGHTS and YDEGEE. The CDR3 is 11 residues long. V was clipped by 4 bases and J by 6 bases, with 5 bases between them. DNA for the CDR3: TGTGCCAGCAGCAGAACAAACACCATATATTTT. Translated, it gives CASSRTNTIYF.

With respect to this clone: At one end the junction does not follow the germline gene, possibly because of a read error. V usage is TRBV5-5 and J usage is TRBJ2-7; TRBD1 might be the D (6 bases). The CDR3 has 15 amino acids. Looked up from germline, CDR1 is SGHKS and CDR2 is YYEKEE (reference sequence). This CDR3 is CASSLRSGQSSEQYF. The CDR3 DNA follows: TGTGCCAGCAGCTTGAGGTCGGGACAATCCTCCGAGCAGTACTTC.

This clone was picked up one time. The CDR3 sequence is CAWSVGVEVTDTQYF. The CDR3 DNA sequence: TGTGCCTGGAGTGTAGGGGTTGAGGTCACAGATACGCAGTATTTT. The rearrangement uses TRBV30 and TRBJ2-3, with D possibly matching TRBD1 (5 bases). The germline gives CDR1 GTSNPN, CDR2 SVGIG (reference sequence). Trimming removed 0 bases at V and 2 bases at J, with 12 bases between. The CDR3 is 15 amino acids.

CDR3 in amino acids: CAWSVGRDLSTDTQYF. CDR3 nucleotide sequence: TGTGCCTGGAGTGTAGGAAGGGACCTTAGCACAGATACGCAGTATTTT. The gene calls are TRBV30 and TRBJ2-3; D tentatively reads TRBD1 or TRBD2 (5 bases each). Germline-derived CDR1 and CDR2 are GTSNPN and SVGIG (reference sequence). The CDR3 runs 16 residues. Between the trimmed V and J ends, which lost 0 bases and 0 bases, there was a span of 13 bases.

CDR3 nucleotides: TGTGCCAGCACCCCCGACCCCCGGGCCCCAGAGACCCAGTACTTC. It codes for CASTPDPRAPETQYF. This chain connects TRBV6-5 to TRBJ2-5; D not resolved. The V gene lost 7 bases and the J gene lost 4 bases, with 19 bases spanning the gap. Germline V lookup: CDR1 MNHEY, CDR2 SVGAGI. CDR3 length: 15 amino acids.

To note about this clone: A read error may account for a junction end that differs from germline. The CDR3 region has the DNA TGTGCCAGCAGCTTAGCTCTTGGACAGGCCCGCTTC. It translates to CASSLALGQARF. The genes are TRBV7-2 and TRBJ1-2; 7 bases are a match to TRBD1. Germline V CDR1 and CDR2: SGHTA, FQGNSA. The CDR3 contains 12 residues.

In the case of this clone: In the same sample, other DNA sequences code for this CDR3. This rearrangement joins TRBV30 to TRBJ1-4; D remains ambiguous. CDR1 and CDR2 from the germline V gene are GTSNPN and SVGIG (reference sequence). Trimming shortened V by 5 bases and J by 4 bases, and 2 bases separated the two germline ends. This CDR3 has 10 amino acids. The CDR3 here is CAWGNEKLFF. The CDR3 DNA reads as TGTGCCTGGGGTAATGAAAAACTGTTTTTT.

This chain uses TRBV2 with TRBJ1-5; D perhaps matches TRBD1 (5 bases). Germline CDR1 reads SNHLY; CDR2 reads FYNNEI. CDR3 size: 14 residues. With 8 bases removed from V and 6 bases from J, the gap between germline ends came to 17 bases. This CDR3 is CASAVPGRGQPQHF. CDR3 nucleotides: TGTGCCAGCGCGGTTCCAGGGAGGGGTCAGCCCCAGCATTTT. The whole variable domain, filled in from reference TRBV2 and TRBJ1-5, reads EPEVTQTPSHQVTQMGQEVILRCVPISNHLYFYWYRQILGQKVEFLVSFYNNEISEKSEIFDDQFSVERPDGSNFTLKIRSTKLEDSAMYFCASAVPGRGQPQHFGDGTRLSIL.

V gene TRBV6-4 combines with J gene TRBJ2-3; 9 nucleotides agree with TRBD2. The germline V gene encodes CDR1 MRHNA and CDR2 SNTAGT. V gave up 4 bases and J gave up 1 base; unmatched junction bases: 0. The CDR3 covers 14 residues. The CDR3 loop is CASSGTSGTDTQYF. In DNA, the CDR3 is TGTGCCAGCAGTGGGACTAGCGGCACAGATACGCAGTATTTT.

The rearrangement uses TRBV6-2 or TRBV6-3 and TRBJ2-7; TRBD2 is a possible D gene (6 bases). Per germline, CDR1 MNHEY and CDR2 SVGEGT. V dropped 5 bases and J dropped 4 bases, with 12 bases sitting between them. CDR3 size: 13 residues. This CDR3 is CASSLTGTYEQYF. The CDR3 nucleotides read TGTGCCAGCAGTCTGACTGGGACTTACGAGCAGTACTTC.

The chain has TRBV3-1 (or the pseudogene TRBV3-2) and TRBJ2-5, with a weak D call TRBD2 (5 bases). The ends were cut back, 0 bases at V and 3 bases at J, with 14 bases in the middle. CDR1 and CDR2 (germline): LGHDT, YNNKEL (reference sequence). The CDR3 contains 16 residues. CDR3 coding DNA: TGTGCCAGCAGCCAAGATCATTTTGAGGGCAAAGAGACCCAGTACTTC. Protein sequence: CASSQDHFEGKETQYF.

The chain has TRBV2 and TRBJ1-4; a possible D gene is TRBD1 (6 bases). From germline, CDR1 is SNHLY and CDR2 FYNNEI. The V and J ends lost 9 bases and 4 bases respectively, with 24 bases between them. This CDR3 has 17 amino acids. CDR3 loop: CARPPVQGRSRNEKLFF. The CDR3, as DNA: TGTGCCAGACCCCCCGTGCAGGGGAGATCGCGTAATGAAAAACTGTTTTTT.